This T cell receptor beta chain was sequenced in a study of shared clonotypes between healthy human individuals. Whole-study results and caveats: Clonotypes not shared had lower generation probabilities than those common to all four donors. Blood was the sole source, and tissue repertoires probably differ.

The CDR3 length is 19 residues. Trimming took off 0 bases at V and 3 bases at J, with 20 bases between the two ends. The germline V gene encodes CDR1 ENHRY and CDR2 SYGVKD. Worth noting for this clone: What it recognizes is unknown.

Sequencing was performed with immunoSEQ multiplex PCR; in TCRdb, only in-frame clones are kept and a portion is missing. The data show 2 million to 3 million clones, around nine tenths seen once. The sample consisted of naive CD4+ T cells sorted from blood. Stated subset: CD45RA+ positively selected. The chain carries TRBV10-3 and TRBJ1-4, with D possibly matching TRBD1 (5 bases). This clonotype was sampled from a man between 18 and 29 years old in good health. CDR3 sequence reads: CAISESAGSLGIANEKLFF. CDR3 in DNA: TGTGCCATCAGTGAGTCAGCAGGGTCCCTAGGGATAGCTAATGAAAAACTGTTTTTT.